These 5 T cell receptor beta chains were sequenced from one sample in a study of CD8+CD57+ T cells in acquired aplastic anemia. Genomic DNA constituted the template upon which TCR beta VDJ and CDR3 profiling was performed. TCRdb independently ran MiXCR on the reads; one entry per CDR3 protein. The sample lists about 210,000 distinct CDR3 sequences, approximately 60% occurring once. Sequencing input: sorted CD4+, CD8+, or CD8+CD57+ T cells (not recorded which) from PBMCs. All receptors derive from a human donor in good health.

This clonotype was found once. Here the CDR3 reads CASSPRASGANTGELFF. CDR3 DNA: TGTGCCAGCTCACCACGGGCTAGCGGGGCTAACACCGGGGAGCTGTTTTTT. The V call is TRBV18, the J call TRBJ2-2; 9 positions agree with TRBD2. The CDR3 consists of 17 residues. Germline V gene lookup returns CDR1 KGHSH and CDR2 LQKENI. Trimming took 1 base from V and 2 from J; bases not matched to a gene: 5.

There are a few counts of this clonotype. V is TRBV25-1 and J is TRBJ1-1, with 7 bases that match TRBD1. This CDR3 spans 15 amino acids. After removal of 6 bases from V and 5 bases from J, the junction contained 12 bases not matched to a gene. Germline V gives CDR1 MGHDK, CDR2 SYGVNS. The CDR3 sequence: CASSPGQVKATEAFF. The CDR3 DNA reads TGTGCCAGCAGCCCCGGACAGGTAAAGGCTACTGAAGCTTTCTTT.

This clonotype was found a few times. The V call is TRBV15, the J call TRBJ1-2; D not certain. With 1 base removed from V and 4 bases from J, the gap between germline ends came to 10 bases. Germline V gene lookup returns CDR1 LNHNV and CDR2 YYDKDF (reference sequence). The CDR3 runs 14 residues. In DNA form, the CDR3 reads TGTGCCACCAGCAGAGTAGGTGGTCTCTATGGCTACACCTTC. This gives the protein CATSRVGGLYGYTF.

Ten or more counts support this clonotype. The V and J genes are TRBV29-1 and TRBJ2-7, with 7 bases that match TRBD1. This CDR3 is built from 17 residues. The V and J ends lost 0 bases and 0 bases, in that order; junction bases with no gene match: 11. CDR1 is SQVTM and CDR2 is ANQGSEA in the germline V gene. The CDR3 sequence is CSVEEQPGTASSYEQYF. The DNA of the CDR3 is TGCAGCGTTGAAGAGCAACCCGGGACAGCCAGCTCCTACGAGCAGTACTTC.

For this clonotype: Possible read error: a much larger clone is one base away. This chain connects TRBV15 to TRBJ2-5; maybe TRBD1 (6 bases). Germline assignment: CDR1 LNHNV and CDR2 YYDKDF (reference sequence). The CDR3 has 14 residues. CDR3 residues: CATSRGQEQETPYF. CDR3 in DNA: TGTGCCACCAGCAGAGGACAGGAGCAAGAGACCCCGTACTTC.